The sequence of this T cell receptor beta chain was determined in a study of radiation and T cells in renal cell carcinoma. Trimming removed 2 bases from V and 3 bases from J, with 8 bases in between. This CDR3 spans 12 amino acids. CDR1 GTSNPN and CDR2 SVGIG come from the germline V gene (reference sequence). Time point of the sample: baseline pretreatment blood. Treatment: 15 Gy SBRT to primary tumor, nephrectomy 4 weeks later. Method: immunoSEQ multiplex PCR; TCRdb's copy keeps in-frame clones and lacks some. The sample contains some 120,000 clones, about four fifths of which appear only once. Regarding this clone: Antigen: not known.

Study-level findings and limits: Top tumor clonotypes rose in blood 2 weeks post-radiation, then contracted.

The source of this sequence is an older woman with renal cell carcinoma. Here the sequenced sample was blood, taken from a patient whose treatment included radiotherapy and nephrectomy. The chain combines TRBV30 with TRBJ2-7, with D possibly being TRBD2 (6 bases). CDR3 coding DNA: TGTGCCTGGAGTACTAGCTACTACGAGCAGTACTTC. This sequence encodes CAWSTSYYEQYF.